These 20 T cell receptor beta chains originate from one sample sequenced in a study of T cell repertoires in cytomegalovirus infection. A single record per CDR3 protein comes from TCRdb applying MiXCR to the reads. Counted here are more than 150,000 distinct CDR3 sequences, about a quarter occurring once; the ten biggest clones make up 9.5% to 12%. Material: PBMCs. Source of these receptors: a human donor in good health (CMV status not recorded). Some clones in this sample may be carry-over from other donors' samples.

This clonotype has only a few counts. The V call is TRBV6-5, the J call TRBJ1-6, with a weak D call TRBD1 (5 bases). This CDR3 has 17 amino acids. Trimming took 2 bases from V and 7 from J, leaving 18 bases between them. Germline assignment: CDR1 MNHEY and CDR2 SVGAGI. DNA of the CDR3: TGTGCCAGCAGTTACCAGGTGGGGGTTCCCTGGAATTCACCCCTCCACTTT. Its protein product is CASSYQVGVPWNSPLHF.

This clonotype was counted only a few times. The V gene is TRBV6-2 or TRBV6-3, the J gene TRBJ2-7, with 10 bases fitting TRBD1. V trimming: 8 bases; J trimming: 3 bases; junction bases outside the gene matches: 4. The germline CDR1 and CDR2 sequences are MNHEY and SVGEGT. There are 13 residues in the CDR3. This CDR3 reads CASQGDRGYEQYF. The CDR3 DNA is TGTGCCAGCCAGGGGGACAGGGGCTACGAGCAGTACTTC.

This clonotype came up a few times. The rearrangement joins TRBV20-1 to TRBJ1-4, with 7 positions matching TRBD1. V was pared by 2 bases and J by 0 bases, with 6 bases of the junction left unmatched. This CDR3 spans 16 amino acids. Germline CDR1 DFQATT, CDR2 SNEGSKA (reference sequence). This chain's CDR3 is CSARTDRAATNEKLFF. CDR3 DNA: TGCAGTGCTAGAACAGACAGGGCCGCAACTAATGAAAAACTGTTTTTT.

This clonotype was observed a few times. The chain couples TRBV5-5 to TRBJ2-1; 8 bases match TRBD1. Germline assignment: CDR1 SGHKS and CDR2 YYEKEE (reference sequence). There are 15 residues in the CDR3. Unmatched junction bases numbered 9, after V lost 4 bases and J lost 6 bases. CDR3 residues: CASSPGQATLNEQFF. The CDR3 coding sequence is TGTGCCAGCAGCCCGGGACAGGCGACTCTCAATGAGCAGTTCTTC.

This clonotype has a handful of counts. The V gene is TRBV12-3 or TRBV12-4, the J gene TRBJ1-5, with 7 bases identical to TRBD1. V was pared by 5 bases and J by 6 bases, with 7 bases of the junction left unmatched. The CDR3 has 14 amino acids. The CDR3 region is CASSTGQGGQPQHF. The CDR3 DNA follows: TGTGCCAGCAGTACCGGGCAGGGGGGTCAGCCCCAGCATTTT.

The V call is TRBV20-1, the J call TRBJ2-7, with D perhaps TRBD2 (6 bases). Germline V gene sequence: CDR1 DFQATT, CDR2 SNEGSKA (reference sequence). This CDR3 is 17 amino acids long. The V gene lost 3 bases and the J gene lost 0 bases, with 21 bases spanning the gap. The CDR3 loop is CSARGTEGGSSSYEQYF. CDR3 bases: TGCAGTGCTAGGGGGACTGAAGGAGGCTCCAGCTCCTACGAGCAGTACTTC.

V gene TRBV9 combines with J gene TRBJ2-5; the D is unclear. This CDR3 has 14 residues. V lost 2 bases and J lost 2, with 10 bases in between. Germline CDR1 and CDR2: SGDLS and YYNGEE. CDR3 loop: CASSVSGTQETQYF. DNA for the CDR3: TGTGCCAGCAGCGTTTCCGGTACACAAGAGACCCAGTACTTC.

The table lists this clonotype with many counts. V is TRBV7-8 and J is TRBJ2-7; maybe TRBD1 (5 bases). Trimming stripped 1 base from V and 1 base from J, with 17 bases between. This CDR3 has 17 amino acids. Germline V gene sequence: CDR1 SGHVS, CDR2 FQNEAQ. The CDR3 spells CASSLGPALRASYEQYF. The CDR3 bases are TGTGCCAGCAGCTTAGGCCCGGCCCTCAGGGCTTCCTACGAGCAGTACTTC.

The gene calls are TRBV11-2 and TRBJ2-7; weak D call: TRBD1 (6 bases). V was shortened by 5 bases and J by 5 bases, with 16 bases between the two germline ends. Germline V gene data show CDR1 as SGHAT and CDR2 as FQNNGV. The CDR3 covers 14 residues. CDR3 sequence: CASSPDRLGNEQYF. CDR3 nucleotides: TGTGCCAGCAGCCCAGACAGGCTAGGCAACGAGCAGTACTTC.

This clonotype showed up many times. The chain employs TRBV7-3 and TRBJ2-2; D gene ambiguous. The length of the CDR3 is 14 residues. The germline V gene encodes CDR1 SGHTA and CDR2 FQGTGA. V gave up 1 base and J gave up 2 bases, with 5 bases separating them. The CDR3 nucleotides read TGTGCCAGCAGCTTAAGTACTAACACCGGGGAGCTGTTTTTT. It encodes CASSLSTNTGELFF.

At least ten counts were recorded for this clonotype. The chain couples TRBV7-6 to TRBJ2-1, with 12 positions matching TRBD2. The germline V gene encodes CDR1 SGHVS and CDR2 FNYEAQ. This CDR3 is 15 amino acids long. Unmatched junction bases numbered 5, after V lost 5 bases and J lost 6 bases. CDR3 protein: CASSPRTSGVNEQFF. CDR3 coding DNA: TGTGCCAGCAGCCCGAGGACTAGCGGGGTCAATGAGCAGTTCTTC.

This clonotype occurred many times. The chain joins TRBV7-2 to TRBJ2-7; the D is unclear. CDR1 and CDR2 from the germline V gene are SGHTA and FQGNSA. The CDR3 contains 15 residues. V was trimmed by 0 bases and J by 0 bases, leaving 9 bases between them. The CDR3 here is CASSLAETSSYEQYF. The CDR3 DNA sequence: TGTGCCAGCAGCTTAGCGGAAACAAGCTCCTACGAGCAGTACTTC.

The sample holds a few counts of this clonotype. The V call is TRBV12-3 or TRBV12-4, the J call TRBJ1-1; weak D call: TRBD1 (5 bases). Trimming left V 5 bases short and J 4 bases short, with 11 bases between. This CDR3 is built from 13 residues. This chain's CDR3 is CASSQGTSTEAFF. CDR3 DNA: TGTGCCAGCAGTCAGGGAACGAGCACTGAAGCTTTCTTT.

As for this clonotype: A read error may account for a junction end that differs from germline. The CDR3 nucleotides are TGTGCCAGCAGCGAAGACAGGACAACTAATGAAAAACTGTTTTTT. Residues: CASSEDRTTNEKLFF. The chain couples TRBV2 to TRBJ1-4; tentatively, D is TRBD1 (6 bases). This CDR3 has 15 amino acids. CDR1 and CDR2 from the germline V gene are SNHLY and FYNNEI.

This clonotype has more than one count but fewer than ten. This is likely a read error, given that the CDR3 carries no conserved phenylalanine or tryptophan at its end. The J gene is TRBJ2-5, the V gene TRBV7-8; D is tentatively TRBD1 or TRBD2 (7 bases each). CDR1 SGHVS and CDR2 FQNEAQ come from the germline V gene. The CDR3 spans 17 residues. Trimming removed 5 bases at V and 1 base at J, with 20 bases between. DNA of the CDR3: TGTGCCAGCAGCGTCAGGGGGGGGACTACGCTCCAAGAGACCCAGTACTCC. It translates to CASSVRGGTTLQETQYS.

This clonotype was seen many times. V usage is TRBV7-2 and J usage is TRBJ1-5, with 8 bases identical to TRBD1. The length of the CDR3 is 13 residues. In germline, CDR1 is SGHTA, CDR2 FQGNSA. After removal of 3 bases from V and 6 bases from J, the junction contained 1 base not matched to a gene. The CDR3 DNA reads TGTGCCAGCAGCTTGACAGGGGTTCAGCCCCAGCATTTT. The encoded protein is CASSLTGVQPQHF.

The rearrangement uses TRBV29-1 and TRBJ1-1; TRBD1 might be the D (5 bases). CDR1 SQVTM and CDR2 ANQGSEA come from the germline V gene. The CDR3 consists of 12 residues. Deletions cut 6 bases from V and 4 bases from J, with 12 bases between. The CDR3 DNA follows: TGCAGCGTAGCCAGGGATATCACTGAAGCTTTCTTT. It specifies CSVARDITEAFF.

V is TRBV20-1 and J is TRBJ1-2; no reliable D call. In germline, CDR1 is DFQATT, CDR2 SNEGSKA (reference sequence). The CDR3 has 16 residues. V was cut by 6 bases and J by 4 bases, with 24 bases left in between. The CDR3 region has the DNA TGCAGTGCCCCCGACGCTGCGGCTCGTCGGGTCTATGGCTACACCTTC. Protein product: CSAPDAAARRVYGYTF.

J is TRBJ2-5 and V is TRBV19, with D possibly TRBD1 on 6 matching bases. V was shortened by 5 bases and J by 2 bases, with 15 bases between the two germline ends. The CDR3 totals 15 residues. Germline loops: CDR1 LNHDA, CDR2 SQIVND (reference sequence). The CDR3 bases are TGTGCCAGTAGTCAACGTTCGGACAGACAAGAGACCCAGTACTTC. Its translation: CASSQRSDRQETQYF.

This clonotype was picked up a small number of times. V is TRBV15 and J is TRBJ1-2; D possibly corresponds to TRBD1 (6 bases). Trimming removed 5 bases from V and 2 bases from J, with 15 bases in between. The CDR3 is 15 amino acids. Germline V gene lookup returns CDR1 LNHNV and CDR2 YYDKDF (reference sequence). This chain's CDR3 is CATSFPPGGNYGYTF. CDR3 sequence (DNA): TGTGCCACCAGCTTCCCCCCGGGGGGCAACTATGGCTACACCTTC.